The T cell receptor beta chain under discussion was sequenced for a study of blood T cell repertoires in COVID-19. In the study overall: Italy, Spain and the United States were the sources of the convalescent and acute COVID-19 samples. T cells, B-cell-depleted T cells, or PBMCs provided the cDNA or gDNA that served as material.

The CDR3 is 15 residues long. Germline CDR1 and CDR2: MNHEY and SVGAGI. With V trimmed by 5 bases and J by 3 bases, 8 bases remained unmatched. In the source study's methods: From reference gene primer amplification, estimates of nucleated cell counts were derived. Produced via immunoSEQ multiplex PCR; TCRdb's table is partial and in-frame only. D and trimming come from the DNA, and the V and J calls and clone size come from that table. This table has about 150,000 clones, about 89% appearing once. V gene TRBV6-5 combines with J gene TRBJ2-7; 9 bases match TRBD1. Sample: peripheral blood. The clonotype originates from a man in his forties or fifties with acute or convalescent COVID-19. DNA for the CDR3: TGTGCCAGCAGTCTAAGCGGGACAGGGATCTACGAGCAGTACTTC. It translates to CASSLSGTGIYEQYF.